A few counts support the clone carrying this T cell receptor (beta chain). The data belong to a study of blood T cell repertoires in COVID-19. Turning to the study itself: T cells, B-cell-depleted T cells, or PBMCs provided the cDNA or gDNA that served as material.

Per the original data handling: Reference gene primers were amplified, and this amplification served to estimate nucleated cell counts. Repertoires were generated with immunoSEQ multiplex PCR, while TCRdb's copy carries only in-frame clones and drops some. V and J calls and clone size follow that table, whereas D and trimming were derived from the DNA. The profile shows 250,000 to 300,000 clones, roughly 89% of them singletons. CDR1 is LGHDT and CDR2 is YNNKEL in the germline V gene (reference sequence). The CDR3 runs 15 residues. The V gene lost 1 base and the J gene lost 0 bases, with 4 bases spanning the gap.

Sequenced: peripheral blood. This chain uses TRBV3-1 (or the pseudogene TRBV3-2) with TRBJ1-6; D ambiguous. This TCR was recovered from a woman aged 40 to 55 who had recovered from COVID-19. CDR3: CASSQARSYNSPLHF. CDR3 in DNA: TGTGCCAGCAGCCAAGCTCGCTCCTATAATTCACCCCTCCACTTT.